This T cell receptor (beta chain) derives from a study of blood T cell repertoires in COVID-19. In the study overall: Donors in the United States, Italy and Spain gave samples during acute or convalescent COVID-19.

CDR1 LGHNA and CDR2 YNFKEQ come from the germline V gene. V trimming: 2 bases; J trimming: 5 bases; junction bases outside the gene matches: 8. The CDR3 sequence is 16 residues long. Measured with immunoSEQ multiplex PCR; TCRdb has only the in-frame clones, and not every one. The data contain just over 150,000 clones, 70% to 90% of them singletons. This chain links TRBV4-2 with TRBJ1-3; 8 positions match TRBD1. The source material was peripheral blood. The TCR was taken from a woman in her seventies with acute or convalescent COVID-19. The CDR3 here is CASSQPIRQGRNTIYF. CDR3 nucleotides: TGTGCCAGCAGCCAACCGATTAGACAGGGGAGAAACACCATATATTTT.